This TCR beta chain was captured by sequencing in a study of cytotoxic CD8 clonotypes in ibrutinib-treated CLL. General study results and limits: Researchers report that baseline clonality outpaced age-matched healthy donors and tracked circulating CD8+ T-cell counts. Sampling of sustained-remission and progressing patients occurred at differing times.

Here immunoSEQ multiplex PCR was the method, and the copy in TCRdb shows in-frame clones only, minus some. This repertoire shows some 200,000 clones, just under 80% found once; its top ten account for 11%. As to this clone: Its antigen is currently unknown.

The CDR3 consists of 16 residues. Germline lookup yields CDR1 LNHDA and CDR2 SQIVND (reference sequence). Trimming at V came to 5 bases and at J to 3 bases, leaving 8 bases not matched to a gene. The starting material was PBMCs, obtained after 12 months of ibrutinib treatment. This clonotype was obtained from a human donor with chronic lymphocytic leukemia. The chain is built from TRBV19 and TRBJ2-7; 12 bases fit TRBD1. DNA for the CDR3: TGTGCCAGTAGTCCTCTGGGGACAGGGGGCTTCTACGAGCAGTACTTC. Residues: CASSPLGTGGFYEQYF.